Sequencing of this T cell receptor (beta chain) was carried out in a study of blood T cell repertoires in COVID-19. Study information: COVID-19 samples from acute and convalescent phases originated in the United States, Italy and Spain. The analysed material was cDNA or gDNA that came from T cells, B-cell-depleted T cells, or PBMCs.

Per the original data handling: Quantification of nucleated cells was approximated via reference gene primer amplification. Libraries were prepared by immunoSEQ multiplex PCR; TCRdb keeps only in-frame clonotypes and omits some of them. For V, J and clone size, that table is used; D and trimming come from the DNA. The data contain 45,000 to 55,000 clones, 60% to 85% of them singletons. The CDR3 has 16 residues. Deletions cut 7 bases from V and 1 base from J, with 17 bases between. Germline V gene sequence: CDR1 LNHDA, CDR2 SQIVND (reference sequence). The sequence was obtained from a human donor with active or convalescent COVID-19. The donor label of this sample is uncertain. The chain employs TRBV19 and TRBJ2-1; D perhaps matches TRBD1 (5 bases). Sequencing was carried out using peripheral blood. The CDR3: CASTPGAGKSYNEQFF. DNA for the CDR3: TGTGCCAGTACCCCTGGGGCAGGGAAGTCCTACAATGAGCAGTTCTTC.